This TCR beta chain was obtained from a study of blood T cell repertoires in COVID-19 (dated by TCRdb to the early 2020s). Some background on the complete study: Samples covering the acute and convalescent phases of COVID-19 were provided by collaborators in the United States, Italy and Spain. The dataset comprised deeply sampled blood TCRbeta repertoires from subjects exposed to, actively infected with, or recovered from COVID-19. A freely available public database, intended as a resource for researchers studying the immune response to SARS-CoV-2, is where the repertoires were released. Where available, HLA class I and class II types were taken from metadata supplied by the sample provider and were not determined by assay-based typing. Nearly every sample came with metadata listing a de-identified subject ID, COVID-19 status, age in years and sex. The samples were drawn from the first 160 participants of the ongoing ImmuneRACE study and from 950 to 1,500 subjects provided by 6 global collaborators. The material from the prospective study consisted of cDNA or gDNA derived from T cells, B-cell-depleted T cells, or PBMCs.

Study-wide findings and limitations: How much clinical and demographic metadata was included differed by source and by participant, and the metadata was provided uncurated.

Whole blood was collected in K2EDTA tubes by collaborating institutions according to the institutions' own protocols. For TCRbeta analysis, collaborator samples were shipped as frozen whole blood, as isolated PBMCs, or as DNA extracted from either sample type. Turning to this clone: The antigen it binds to is not known. Per-nucleotide qualities are absent, and no much larger clonotype sits a single base away.

V loses 3 bases at its end and J loses 4 bases; junction bases beyond the gene matches: 11. The CDR3 runs 16 amino acids, cysteine and phenylalanine included. Solely the CDR3 DNA is kept, with 48 bases framed from the first base. Sequences SGDLS (CDR1) and YYNGEE (CDR2) are obtained from the germline V gene. TCRbeta CDR3 regions were amplified from genomic DNA using the immunoSEQ Assay, a bias-controlled multiplex PCR. The authors processed their data as follows. Within the assay, amplification of reference gene primers was used to estimate how many nucleated cells each sample contained. To quantify the absolute abundance of each unique TCRbeta CDR3 rearrangement, sequence reads were collapsed and filtered. For each sample, productive Simpson clonality was calculated as the square root of Simpson's diversity index across productive rearrangements. Imported from immuneACCESS, the table was reduced by TCRdb to in-frame sequences with V and J called. These copies leave out some clones; in studies compared against another copy, an unresolved V gene accounts for under half, and the cause of the remainder is not known. That table is the source of V, J and clone size, and D and trimming were worked out from the DNA. This sample has some 300,000 clones in its table, and around 90% of those were observed once. About 1.2% of the sample belongs to the ten largest clones.

Sequenced material: peripheral blood. The source of this sequence is a man in his 70s with acute or convalescent COVID-19. This chain joins TRBV9 to TRBJ1-2, with 8 middle bases fitting TRBD1. The nucleotide sequence is TGTGCCAGCAGCGCTCTCGGACAGGGCTCGGCCTATGGCTACACCTTC. Translated, it reads CASSALGQGSAYGYTF.